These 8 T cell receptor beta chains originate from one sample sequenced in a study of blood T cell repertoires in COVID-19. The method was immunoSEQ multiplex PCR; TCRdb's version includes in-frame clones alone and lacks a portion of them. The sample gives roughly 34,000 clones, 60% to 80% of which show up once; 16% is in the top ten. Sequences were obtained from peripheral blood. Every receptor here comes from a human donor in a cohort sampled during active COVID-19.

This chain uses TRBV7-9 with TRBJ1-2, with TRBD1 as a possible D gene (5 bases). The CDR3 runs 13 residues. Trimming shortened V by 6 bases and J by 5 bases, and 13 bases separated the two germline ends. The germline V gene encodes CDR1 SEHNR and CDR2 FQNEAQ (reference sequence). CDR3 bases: TGTGCCAGCAGGGGGCTCGCCCGATATGGCTACACCTTC. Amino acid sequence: CASRGLARYGYTF.

The CDR3 loop is CASSLASSYNEQFF. The DNA of the CDR3 is TGTGCCAGCAGCTTAGCGAGCTCCTACAATGAGCAGTTCTTC. The J gene is TRBJ2-1, the V gene TRBV11-2; D uncertain. Germline V gives CDR1 SGHAT, CDR2 FQNNGV. The CDR3 is 14 residues long. V dropped 1 base and J dropped 0 bases, with 4 bases sitting between them.

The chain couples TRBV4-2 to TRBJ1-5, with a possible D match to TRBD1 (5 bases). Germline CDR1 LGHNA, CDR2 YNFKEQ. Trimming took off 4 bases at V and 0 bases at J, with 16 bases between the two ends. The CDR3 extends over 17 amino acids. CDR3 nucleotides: TGTGCCAGCAGCCCCGGCGGGGCGGATCATAGCAATCAGCCCCAGCATTTT. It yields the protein CASSPGGADHSNQPQHF.

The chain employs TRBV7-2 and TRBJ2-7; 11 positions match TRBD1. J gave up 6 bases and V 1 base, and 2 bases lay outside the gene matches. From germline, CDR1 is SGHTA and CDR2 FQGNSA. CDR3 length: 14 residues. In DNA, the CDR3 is TGTGCCAGCAGCTTAGGGACAGGGGGCTTCGAGCAGTACTTC. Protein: CASSLGTGGFEQYF.

CDR3 sequence (DNA): TGTGCCAGCAGTGAACGTTCTCTCGGACAGAATTACTTC. It encodes CASSERSLGQNYF. The V call is TRBV6-1, the J call TRBJ2-7, with D perhaps TRBD1 (6 bases). The CDR3 length is 13 residues. V was clipped by 2 bases and J by 13 bases, with 18 bases between them. Germline CDR1 MNHNS, CDR2 SASEGT.

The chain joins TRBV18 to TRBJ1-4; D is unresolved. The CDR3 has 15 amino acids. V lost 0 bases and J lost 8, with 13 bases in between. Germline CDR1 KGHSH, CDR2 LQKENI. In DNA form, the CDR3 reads TGTGCCAGCTCACCACCAAACGGGTCGGGGGAAAAACTGTTTTTT. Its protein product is CASSPPNGSGEKLFF. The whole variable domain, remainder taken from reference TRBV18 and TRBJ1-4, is NAGVMQNPRHLVRRRGQEARLRCSPMKGHSHVYWYRQLPEEGLKFMVYLQKENIIDESGMPKERFSAEFPKEGPSILRIQQVVRGDSAAYFCASSPPNGSGEKLFFGSGTQLSVL.

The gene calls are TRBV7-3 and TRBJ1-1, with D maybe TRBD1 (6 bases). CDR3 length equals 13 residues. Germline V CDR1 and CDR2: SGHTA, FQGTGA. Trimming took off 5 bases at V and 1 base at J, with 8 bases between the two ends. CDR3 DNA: TGTGCCAGCAGCGTACAGGGGAACACTGAAGCTTTCTTT. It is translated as CASSVQGNTEAFF.

The chain's CDR3 is CASSQTGGYEQYF. CDR3 sequence (DNA): TGCGCCAGCAGCCAGACAGGGGGCTACGAGCAGTACTTC. The V gene is TRBV4-3, the J gene TRBJ2-7; 9 nucleotides agree with TRBD1. Germline V CDR1 and CDR2: LGHNA, YSLEER. J was trimmed by 3 bases and V by 3 bases; bases with no gene match: 0. The CDR3 has 13 residues.